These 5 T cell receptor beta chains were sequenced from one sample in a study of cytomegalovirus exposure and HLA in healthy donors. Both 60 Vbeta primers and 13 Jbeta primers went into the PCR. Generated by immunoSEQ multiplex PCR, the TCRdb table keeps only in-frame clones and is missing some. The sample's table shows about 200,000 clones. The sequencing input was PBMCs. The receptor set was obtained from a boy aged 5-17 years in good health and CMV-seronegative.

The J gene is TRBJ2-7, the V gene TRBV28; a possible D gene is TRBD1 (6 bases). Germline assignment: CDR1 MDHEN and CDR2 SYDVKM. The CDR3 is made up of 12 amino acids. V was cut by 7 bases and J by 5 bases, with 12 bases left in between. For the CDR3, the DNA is TGTGCCAGCACTGACAGGATCCACGAGCAGTACTTC. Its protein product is CASTDRIHEQYF.

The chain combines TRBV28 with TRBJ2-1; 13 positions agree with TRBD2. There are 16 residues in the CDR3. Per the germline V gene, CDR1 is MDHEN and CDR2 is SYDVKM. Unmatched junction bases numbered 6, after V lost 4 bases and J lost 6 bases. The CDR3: CASSSPGLAGANEQFF. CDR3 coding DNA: TGTGCCAGCAGTTCACCCGGACTAGCGGGGGCCAATGAGCAGTTCTTC.

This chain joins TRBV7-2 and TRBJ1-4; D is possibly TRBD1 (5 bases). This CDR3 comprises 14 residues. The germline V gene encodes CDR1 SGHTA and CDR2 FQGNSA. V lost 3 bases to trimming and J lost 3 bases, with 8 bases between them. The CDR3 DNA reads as TGTGCCAGCAGCTTCACAGGTCCTAATGAAAAACTGTTTTTT. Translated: CASSFTGPNEKLFF.

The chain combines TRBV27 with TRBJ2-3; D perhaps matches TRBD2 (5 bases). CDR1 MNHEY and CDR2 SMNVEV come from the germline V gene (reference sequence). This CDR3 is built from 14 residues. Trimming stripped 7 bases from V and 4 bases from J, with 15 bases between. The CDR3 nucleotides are TGTGCCAGCAAAACACTAGTCGGGCCAGATACGCAGTATTTT. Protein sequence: CASKTLVGPDTQYF.

For the CDR3, the DNA is TGTGCCAGCAGCCCCAGTGAGAATAGCGCCTACTACGAGCAGTACTTC. Translating it yields CASSPSENSAYYEQYF. The chain employs TRBV7-9 and TRBJ2-7; TRBD2 is a possible D gene (5 bases). The CDR3 loop spans 16 amino acids. V was clipped by 5 bases and J by 3 bases, with 20 bases between them. Germline V CDR1 and CDR2: SEHNR, FQNEAQ (reference sequence).